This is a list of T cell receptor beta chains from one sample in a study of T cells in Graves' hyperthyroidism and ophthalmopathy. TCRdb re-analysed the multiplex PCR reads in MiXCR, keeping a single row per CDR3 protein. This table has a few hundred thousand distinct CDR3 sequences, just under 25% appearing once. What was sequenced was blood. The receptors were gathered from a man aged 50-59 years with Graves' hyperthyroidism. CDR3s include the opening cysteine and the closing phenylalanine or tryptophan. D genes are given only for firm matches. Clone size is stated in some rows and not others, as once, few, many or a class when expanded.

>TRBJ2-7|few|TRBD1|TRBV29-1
TGCAGCGTTGGAGGGGGCCACTCCTACGAGCAGTACTTC
CSVGGGHSYEQYF
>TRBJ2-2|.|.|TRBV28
TGTGCCAGCAGCACATCCAGGGGCACCGGGGAGCTGTTTTTT
CASSTSRGTGELFF
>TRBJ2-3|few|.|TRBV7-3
TGTGCCAGCAGCCCCCAGACAGGGAGGGGTGGAGATACGCAGTATTTT
CASSPQTGRGGDTQYF
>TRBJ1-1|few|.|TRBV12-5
TGTGCTAGTGGTCCGACGGGGGGACACACTGAAGCTTTCTTT
CASGPTGGHTEAFF
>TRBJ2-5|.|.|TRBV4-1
TGCACCAGCAGCATTATCCCGGGACAAGAGACCCAGTACTTC
CTSSIIPGQETQYF
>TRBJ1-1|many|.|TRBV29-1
TGCAGCGTTGAAGATTCTCAGGGTTTGGTAGCTTTCTTT
CSVEDSQGLVAFF
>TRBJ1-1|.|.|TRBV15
TGTGCCACCAGCAGCGATCTGAAGACAGGCCTGAACACTGAAGCTTTCTTT
CATSSDLKTGLNTEAFF
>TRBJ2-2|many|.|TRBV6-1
TGTGCCAGCAGAAGGGAGGACGGGGAGCTGTTTTTT
CASRREDGELFF
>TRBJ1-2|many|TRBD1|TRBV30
TGTGCCAGCCCCGGGACAGGGGTTCCCTCTAACTATGGCTACACCTTC
CASPGTGVPSNYGYTF
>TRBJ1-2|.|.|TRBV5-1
TGTGCCAGCAGCTTGGATTGGGTTGGTGGGGGCTACACCTTC
CASSLDWVGGGYTF
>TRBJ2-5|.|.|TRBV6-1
TGTGCCAGCAGGCAGACAGTTGTGGAGACCCAGTACTTC
CASRQTVVETQYF
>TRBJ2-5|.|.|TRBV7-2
TGCGCCAGCAGTGAGTCGCCGGGAAGAGAGACCCAGTACTTC
CASSESPGRETQYF
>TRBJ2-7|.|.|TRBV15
TGTGCCACCAGCAGAACCCAGGGGTTGGGGTCCGAGCAGTACTTC
CATSRTQGLGSEQYF
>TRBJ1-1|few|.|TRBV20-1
TGCAGTGCTAGAGATTCCCCAGTCCAACACCGAAGGGAAGCTTTCTTT
CSARDSPVQHRREAFF
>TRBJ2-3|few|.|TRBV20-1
TGCAGTGCTAGAACGGTCCCCGGGGCTCCCCCCGCAGATACGCAGTATTTT
CSARTVPGAPPADTQYF
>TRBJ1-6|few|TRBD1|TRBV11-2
TGTGCCAGCAGCTCGGGACAGGGAAGTTCACCCCTCCACTTT
CASSSGQGSSPLHF
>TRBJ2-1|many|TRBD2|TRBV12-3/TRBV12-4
TGTGCCAGCAGAAACTCCCCCACTAGCGCTTACAATGAGCAGTTCTTC
CASRNSPTSAYNEQFF
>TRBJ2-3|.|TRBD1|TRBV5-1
TGCGCCAGCAGCTTGTCGCGGACAGGGACAGATACGCAGTATTTT
CASSLSRTGTDTQYF
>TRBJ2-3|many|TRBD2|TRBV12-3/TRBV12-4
TGTGCCAGCAGGGGAGCGGGAAGAAGGACAGATACGCAGTATTTT
CASRGAGRRTDTQYF
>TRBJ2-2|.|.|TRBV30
TGTGCCTGGAGTGTGCCCGGGACCCAGGGGCGCTCGAACACCGGGGAGCTGTTTTTT
CAWSVPGTQGRSNTGELFF
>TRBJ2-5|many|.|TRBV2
TGTGCCAGCAGTGAAATGACCGCACAAGAGACCCAGTACTTC
CASSEMTAQETQYF
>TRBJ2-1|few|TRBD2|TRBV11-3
TGTGCCAGCAGCTTAGATAAGAGCGGGAGAACGGGGAATGAGCAGTTCTTC
CASSLDKSGRTGNEQFF
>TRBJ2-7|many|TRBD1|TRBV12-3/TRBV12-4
TGTGCCAGCAGGAAATCCAGGGGGTACGAGCAGTACTTC
CASRKSRGYEQYF
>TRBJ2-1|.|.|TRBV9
TGTGCCAGCAGCGTCGAGGGCTGGAGCTCCTACAATGAGCAGTTCTTC
CASSVEGWSSYNEQFF
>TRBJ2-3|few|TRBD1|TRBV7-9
TGTGCCGGCAGTCCCGGGACAGGTCTCCGAGATACGCAGTATTTT
CAGSPGTGLRDTQYF
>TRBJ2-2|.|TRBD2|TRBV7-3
TGTGCCAGCAGCTTAACGTTTACTAGCGGGACGTCCGGGGAGCTGTTTTTT
CASSLTFTSGTSGELFF
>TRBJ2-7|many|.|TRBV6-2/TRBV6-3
TGTGCCAGCAGTTACCTGAGGGGTCTTAGATCCTACGAGCAGTACTTC
CASSYLRGLRSYEQYF
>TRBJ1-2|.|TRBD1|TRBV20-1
TGCAGTGCTAGAGATTTTCGGGGACAGGGGTTAGGCTACACCTTC
CSARDFRGQGLGYTF
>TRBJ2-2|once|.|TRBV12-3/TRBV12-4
TGTGCCAGCAGTTTAGGGACAGAAACCGGGGAGCTGTTTTTT
CASSLGTETGELFF
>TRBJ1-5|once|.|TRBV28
TGTGCCAGCAGCCCCTGGAGGGTAGGAGATCAGCCCCAGCATTTT
CASSPWRVGDQPQHF
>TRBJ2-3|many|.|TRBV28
TGTGCCAGCAGTTCCATAGACCGGGGACTCACAGATACGCAGTATTTT
CASSSIDRGLTDTQYF
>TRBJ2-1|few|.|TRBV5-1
TGCGCCAGCAGCGCGACTCGAAACAATGAGCAGTTCTTC
CASSATRNNEQFF
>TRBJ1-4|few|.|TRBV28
TGTGCCAGCAGTTTACCCGGGGGTGGGAAGGGTGAAAAACTGTTTTTT
CASSLPGGGKGEKLFF
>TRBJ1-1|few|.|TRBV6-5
TGTGCCAGCAGTTACTCGGTATCCCCCACTGAAGCTTTCTTT
CASSYSVSPTEAFF
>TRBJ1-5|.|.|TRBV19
TGTGCCAGTAGTATGTTGGGGCAGGCCCAGCAGCCCCAGCATTTT
CASSMLGQAQQPQHF
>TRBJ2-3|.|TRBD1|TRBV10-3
TGTGCCATCAGCTCCGGACAGGGTAGCACAGATACGCAGTATTTT
CAISSGQGSTDTQYF
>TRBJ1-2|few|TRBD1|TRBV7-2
TGTGCCAGCAGCTTAGTTGGACAGGGAGTATCCGGCTACACCTTC
CASSLVGQGVSGYTF
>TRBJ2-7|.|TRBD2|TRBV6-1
TGCGCCAGCAGAGGTCGGGGGGACGAGCAGTACTTC
CASRGRGDEQYF
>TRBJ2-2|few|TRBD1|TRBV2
TGTGCCAGCAGTTACCGGACAGGGGCGAACACCGGGGAGCTGTTTTTT
CASSYRTGANTGELFF
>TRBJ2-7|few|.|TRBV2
TGTGCCAGCGGGATAGTCGACGAGCAGTACTTC
CASGIVDEQYF
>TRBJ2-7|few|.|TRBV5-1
TGCGCCAGCACGCGGGACACCTATTTGGGAGAGCAGTACTTC
CASTRDTYLGEQYF
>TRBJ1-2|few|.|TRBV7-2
TGTGCCAGCAGCTTCGGGACCGCTAACTATGGCTACACCTTC
CASSFGTANYGYTF
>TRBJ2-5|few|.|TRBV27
TGTGCCAGCAGTTCTAACCTAGCGCTCAAAGAGACCCAGTACTTC
CASSSNLALKETQYF
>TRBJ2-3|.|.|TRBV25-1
TGTGCCATCTCCAGGGATTTCACAGATACGCAGTATTTT
CAISRDFTDTQYF
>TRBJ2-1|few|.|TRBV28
TGTGCCAGCAGTTTGAGGCAGGGGGGCGATGAGCAGTTCTTC
CASSLRQGGDEQFF
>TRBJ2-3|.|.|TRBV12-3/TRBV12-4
TGTGCCAGCACTCACGGGTGGGCAGATACGCAGTATTTT
CASTHGWADTQYF
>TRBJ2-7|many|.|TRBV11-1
TGTGCCAGCAGCTTAATGCGGGGGCTCCCCTACGAGCAGTACTTC
CASSLMRGLPYEQYF
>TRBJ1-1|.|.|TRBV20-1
TGCAGTGTTAACTATGGGGGGAACACTGAAGCTTTCTTT
CSVNYGGNTEAFF
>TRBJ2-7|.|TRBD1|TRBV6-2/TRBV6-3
TGTGCCAGCAGTTACGGGACCCGGACAGGGAGAGAGCAGTACTTC
CASSYGTRTGREQYF
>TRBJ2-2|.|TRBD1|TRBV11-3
TGTGCCAGCAGCCCCCGGGACAGGCTAACCGGGGAGCTGTTTTTT
CASSPRDRLTGELFF
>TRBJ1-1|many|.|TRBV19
TGTGCCAGTAGTATAGCGAAGAGCCACACTGAAGCTTTCTTT
CASSIAKSHTEAFF
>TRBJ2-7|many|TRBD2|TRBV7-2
TGTGCCAGCAGCGTTAGCGGGAGGGCCTACGAGCAGTACTTC
CASSVSGRAYEQYF
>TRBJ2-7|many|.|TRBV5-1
TGCGCCAGCAGCTTGGGACAGCTCGGCGAGCAGTACTTC
CASSLGQLGEQYF
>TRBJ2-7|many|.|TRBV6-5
TGTGCCAGCAGTTACGACACCTCCCCTTGGTACGAGCAGTACTTC
CASSYDTSPWYEQYF
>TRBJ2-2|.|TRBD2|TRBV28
TGTGCCAGCAGAGGTCCAGCGGGAGGGCCCTCTATGAACACCGGGGAGCTGTTTTTT
CASRGPAGGPSMNTGELFF
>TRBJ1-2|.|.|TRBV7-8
TGTGCCAGCAGCACCCTGGACAGCTATGGCTACACCTTC
CASSTLDSYGYTF